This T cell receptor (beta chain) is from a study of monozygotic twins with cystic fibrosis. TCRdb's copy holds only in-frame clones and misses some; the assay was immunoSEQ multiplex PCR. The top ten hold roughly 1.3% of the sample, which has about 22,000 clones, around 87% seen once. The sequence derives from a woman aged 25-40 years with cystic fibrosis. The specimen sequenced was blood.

The CDR3 region has the DNA TGCGCCAGCAGCCGGATATGGGGATCGGGAAACACTGAAGCTTTCTTT. Residues: CASSRIWGSGNTEAFF. The J gene is TRBJ1-1, the V gene TRBV4-1; the D is unclear. The CDR3 length is 16 residues. The germline V and J ends were trimmed by 4 bases and 2 bases, with 17 bases remaining between them. Germline CDR1 is MGHRA and CDR2 is YSYEKL.